This TCR beta chain was sequenced for a study of T cell changes during pregnancy in multiple sclerosis. Clones were read by immunoSEQ multiplex PCR, and TCRdb kept only the in-frame ones, dropping some. The sample has roughly 24,000 clones, more than 85% seen once. The sequence derives from a female donor with multiple sclerosis, enrolled in a pregnancy study. Sequencing used CD8+ T cells from peripheral blood mononuclear cells, obtained after pregnancy.

DNA of the CDR3: TGTGCCAGCAGCACGACAGGGAGCTCCTACAATGAGCAGTTCTTC. This encodes CASSTTGSSYNEQFF. This chain links TRBV7-3 with TRBJ2-1; 7 bases fit TRBD1. The CDR3 is 15 residues long. After removal of 5 bases from V and 0 bases from J, the junction contained 4 bases not matched to a gene. Germline assignment: CDR1 SGHTA and CDR2 FQGTGA. The variable domain in full, completed from reference TRBV7-3 and TRBJ2-1, reads GAGVSQTPSNKVTEKGKYVELRCDPISGHTALYWYRQSLGQGPEFLIYFQGTGAADDSGLPNDRFFAVRPEGSVSTLKIQRTERGDSAVYLCASSTTGSSYNEQFFGPGTRLTVL.